This T cell receptor (beta chain) appears in the sequencing data of a study of control samples from healthy donors and cancer patients. This CDR3 spans 16 amino acids. Germline values: CDR1 LGHNA, CDR2 YNFKEQ. Trimming took 0 bases from V and 4 from J, leaving 13 bases between them. Only in-frame clones appear in the TCRdb table, and some are missing; sequencing was by immunoSEQ multiplex PCR. The sample has 100,000 to 150,000 clones; roughly 90% are singletons. This clonotype was sampled from a man younger than 30 in good health. The chain has TRBV4-2 and TRBJ1-5, with a tentative D call TRBD1 (6 bases). The sample comprised blood. The CDR3 DNA follows: TGTGCCAGCAGCCAAGATTGGGGGGGCCGGAATCAGCCCCAGCATTTT. This encodes CASSQDWGGRNQPQHF.